This entry describes one T cell receptor beta chain. This specimen comes from a study of blood T cell repertoires in COVID-19. Study context: The analysed material was cDNA or gDNA that came from T cells, B-cell-depleted T cells, or PBMCs.

Assay used: immunoSEQ multiplex PCR; TCRdb lists only in-frame clones, some missing. Of tens of thousands of clones detected, around 88% appear once; the ten largest clones hold roughly 5.3%. V lost 5 bases to trimming and J lost 3 bases, with 11 bases between them. Germline assignment: CDR1 SGHRS and CDR2 YFSETQ. This CDR3 comprises 14 residues. The chain links TRBV5-1 to TRBJ2-2; a possible D gene is TRBD1 (6 bases). The material sequenced was peripheral blood. The receptor was isolated from a man aged 50-59 years with active COVID-19. CDR3 amino acids: CASRQGRDTGELFF. CDR3 nucleotides: TGCGCCAGCAGGCAGGGGCGGGACACCGGGGAGCTGTTTTTT.